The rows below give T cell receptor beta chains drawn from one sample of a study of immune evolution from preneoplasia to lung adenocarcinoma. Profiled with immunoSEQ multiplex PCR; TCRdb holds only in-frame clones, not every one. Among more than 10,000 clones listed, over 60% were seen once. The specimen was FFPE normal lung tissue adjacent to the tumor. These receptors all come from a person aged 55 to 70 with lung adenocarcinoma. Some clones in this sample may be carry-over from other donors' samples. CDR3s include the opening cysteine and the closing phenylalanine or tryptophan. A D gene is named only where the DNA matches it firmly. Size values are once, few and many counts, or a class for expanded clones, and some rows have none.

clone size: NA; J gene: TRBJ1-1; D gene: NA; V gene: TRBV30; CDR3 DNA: TGTGCCTGGAGTGTACGCCGGGCGGGACTCCACACTGAAGCTTTCTTT; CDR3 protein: CAWSVRRAGLHTEAFF
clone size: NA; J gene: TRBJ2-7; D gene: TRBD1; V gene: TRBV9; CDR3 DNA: TGTGCCAGCAGCGCAGGGCAGGGGGCGAACTACGAGCAGTACTTC; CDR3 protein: CASSAGQGANYEQYF
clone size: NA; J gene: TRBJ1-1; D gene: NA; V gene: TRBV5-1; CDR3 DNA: TGCGCCAGCAGCTTGGGACGGTACACTGAAGCTTTCTTT; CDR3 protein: CASSLGRYTEAFF
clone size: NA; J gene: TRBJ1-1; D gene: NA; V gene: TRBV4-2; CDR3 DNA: TGTGCCAGCAGCCAACTGGTGGGACAAAACACTGAAGCTTTCTTT; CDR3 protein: CASSQLVGQNTEAFF
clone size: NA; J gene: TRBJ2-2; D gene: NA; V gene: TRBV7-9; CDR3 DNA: TGTGCCAGCAGCGGTCGACGGAGCCCCGCGAACACCGGGGAGCTGTTTTTT; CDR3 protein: CASSGRRSPANTGELFF
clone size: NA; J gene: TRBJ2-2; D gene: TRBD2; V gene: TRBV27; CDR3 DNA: TGTGCCAGCAGTTTACTAGCGGGAAGGATGGGGGAGCTGTTTTTT; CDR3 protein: CASSLLAGRMGELFF
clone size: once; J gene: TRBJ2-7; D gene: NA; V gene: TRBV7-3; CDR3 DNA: TGTGCCAGCAGCTTCGGGCTCTACGAGCAGTACTTC; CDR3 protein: CASSFGLYEQYF
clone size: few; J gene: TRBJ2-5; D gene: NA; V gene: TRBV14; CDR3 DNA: TGTGCCAGCAGCCAAGTACAGGGGACCCAGTACTTC; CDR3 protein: CASSQVQGTQYF
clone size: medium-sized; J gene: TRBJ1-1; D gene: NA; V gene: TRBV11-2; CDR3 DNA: TGTGCCAGCAGCTTAGGCCAGGGAGTGCGCACTGAAGCTTTCTTT; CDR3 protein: CASSLGQGVRTEAFF
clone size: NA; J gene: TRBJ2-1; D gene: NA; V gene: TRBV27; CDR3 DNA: TGTGCCAGCAGTTCCGACTGGGGTGAGCAGTTCTTC; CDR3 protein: CASSSDWGEQFF
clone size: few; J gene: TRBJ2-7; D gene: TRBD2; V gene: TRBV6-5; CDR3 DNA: TGTGCCAGCCGACGGGGGACTACCTCCGAGCAGTACTTC; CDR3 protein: CASRRGTTSEQYF
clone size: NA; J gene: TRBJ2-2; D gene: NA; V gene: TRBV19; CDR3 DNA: TGTGCCAGTAGTGGTAGGGCTCAACACAGCACCGGGGAGCTGTTTTTT; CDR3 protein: CASSGRAQHSTGELFF
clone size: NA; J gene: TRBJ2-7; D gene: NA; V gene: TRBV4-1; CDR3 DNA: TGCGCCAGCAGCTCAAGCCGAGGATACGAGCAGTACTTC; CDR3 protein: CASSSSRGYEQYF
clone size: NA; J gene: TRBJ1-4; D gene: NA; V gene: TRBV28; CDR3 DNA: TGTGCCAGCAGTTTATATACGGGTGGCTTTAATGAAAAACTGTTTTTT; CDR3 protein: CASSLYTGGFNEKLFF
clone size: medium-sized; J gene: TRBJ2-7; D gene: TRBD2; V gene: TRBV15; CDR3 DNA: TGTGCCACCAGCAGAGGGACTAGTTTTGAAAACGAGCAGTACTTC; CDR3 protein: CATSRGTSFENEQYF
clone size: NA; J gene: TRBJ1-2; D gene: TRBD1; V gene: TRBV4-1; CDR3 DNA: TGCGCCAGCAGCCGGGGACAGCGTGGGGACTATGGCTACACCTTC; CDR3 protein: CASSRGQRGDYGYTF
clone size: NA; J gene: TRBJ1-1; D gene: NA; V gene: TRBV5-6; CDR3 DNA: TGTGCCAGCAGCGGCTCAGGGGAGTACACTGAAGCTTTCTTT; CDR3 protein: CASSGSGEYTEAFF
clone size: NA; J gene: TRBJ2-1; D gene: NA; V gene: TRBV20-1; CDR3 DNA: TGCAGTCCCCAGGGATTAGGTGAGCAGTTCTTC; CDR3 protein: CSPQGLGEQFF
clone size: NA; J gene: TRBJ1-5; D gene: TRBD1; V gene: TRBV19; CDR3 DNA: TGTGCCAGTAGGATGGGACAGGCCTATAGCAATCAGCCCCAGCATTTT; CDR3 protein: CASRMGQAYSNQPQHF
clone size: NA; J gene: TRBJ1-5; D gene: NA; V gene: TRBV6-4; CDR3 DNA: TGTGCCAGCGCCCTGGAGGGGGGCAGGGGCAATCAGCCCCAGCATTTT; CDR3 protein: CASALEGGRGNQPQHF
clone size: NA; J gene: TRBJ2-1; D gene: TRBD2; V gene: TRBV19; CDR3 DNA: TGTGCCAGTAGTCCCAGGACTAGCGGGAGATTCTTACTGGATGAGCAGTTCTTC; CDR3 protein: CASSPRTSGRFLLDEQFF
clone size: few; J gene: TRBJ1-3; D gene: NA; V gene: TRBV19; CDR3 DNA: TGTGCCAGTAGTCTGCAGACTTCTGGAAACACCATATATTTT; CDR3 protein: CASSLQTSGNTIYF
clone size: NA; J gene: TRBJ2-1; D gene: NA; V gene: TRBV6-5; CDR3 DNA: TGTGCCAGCAGCCTTGGGCAGATTTCTAATGAGCAGTTCTTC; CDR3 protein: CASSLGQISNEQFF
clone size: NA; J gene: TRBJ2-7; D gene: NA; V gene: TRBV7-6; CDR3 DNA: TGTGCCAGCAGCTTCCTCACGTGGGGGGAGCAGTACTTC; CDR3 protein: CASSFLTWGEQYF
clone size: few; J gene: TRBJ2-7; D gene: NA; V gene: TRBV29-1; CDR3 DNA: TGCAGCGTTGACAGGCAGGGAGGCGAGCAGTACTTC; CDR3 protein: CSVDRQGGEQYF
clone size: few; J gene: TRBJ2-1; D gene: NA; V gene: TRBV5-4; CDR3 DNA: TGTGCCAGCAGCTCCCGGCAGGGCCACAATGAGCAGTTCTTC; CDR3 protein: CASSSRQGHNEQFF
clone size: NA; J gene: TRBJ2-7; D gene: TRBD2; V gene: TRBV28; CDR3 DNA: TGTGCCAGCACAAAACAGGACTTCCTTACTAGCGGGGCGCTATACGAGCAGTACTTC; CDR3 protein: CASTKQDFLTSGALYEQYF
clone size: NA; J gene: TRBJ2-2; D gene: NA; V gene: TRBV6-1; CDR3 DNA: TGTGCCAGCAGTGAAACAGAAACCGGGGAGCTGTTTTTT; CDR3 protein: CASSETETGELFF
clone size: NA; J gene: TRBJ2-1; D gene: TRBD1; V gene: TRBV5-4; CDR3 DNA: TGTGCCAGCAGCTTGCACCAGGGGGTGAACAATGAGCAGTTCTTC; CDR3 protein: CASSLHQGVNNEQFF
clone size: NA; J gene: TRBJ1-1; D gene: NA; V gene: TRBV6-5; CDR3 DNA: TGTGCCAGCAGTGCCCGGAACACTGAAGCTTTCTTT; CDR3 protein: CASSARNTEAFF
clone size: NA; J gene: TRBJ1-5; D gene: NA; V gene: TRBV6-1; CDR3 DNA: TGTGCCACCTCCCGGGAGGTCTCCAATCAGCCCCAGCATTTT; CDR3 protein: CATSREVSNQPQHF
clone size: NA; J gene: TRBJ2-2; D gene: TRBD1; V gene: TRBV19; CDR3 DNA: TGTGCCAGTAGTACATACAGGGGTACCGGGGAGCTGTTTTTT; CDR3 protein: CASSTYRGTGELFF
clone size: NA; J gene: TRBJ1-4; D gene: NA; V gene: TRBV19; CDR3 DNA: TGTGCCAGTAGTATCGGGGGCGGAGGATTTAAGGAAAAACTGTTTTTT; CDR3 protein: CASSIGGGGFKEKLFF
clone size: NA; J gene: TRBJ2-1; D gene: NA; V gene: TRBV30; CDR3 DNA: TGTGCCTGGAGTAACGGCGGGGTTGCCTACAATGAGCAGTTCTTC; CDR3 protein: CAWSNGGVAYNEQFF
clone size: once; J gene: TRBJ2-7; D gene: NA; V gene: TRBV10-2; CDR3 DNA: TGCGCCAGCACCCTACCGAAGGGGGGCCACGAGCAGTACTTC; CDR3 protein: CASTLPKGGHEQYF
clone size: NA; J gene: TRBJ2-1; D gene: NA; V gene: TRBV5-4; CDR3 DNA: TGTGCCAGCAGCCCGGGACAGCTAGCGGCCCCCTACAATGAGCAGTTCTTC; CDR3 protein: CASSPGQLAAPYNEQFF
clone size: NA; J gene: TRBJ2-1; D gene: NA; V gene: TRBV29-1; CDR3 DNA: TGCAGCGTTGATTTGGGGTACAATGAGCAGTTCTTC; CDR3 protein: CSVDLGYNEQFF
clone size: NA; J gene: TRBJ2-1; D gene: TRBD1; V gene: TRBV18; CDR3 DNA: TGTGCCAGCTCCCAAGGGACAGGGAATTACAATGAGCAGTTCTTC; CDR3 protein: CASSQGTGNYNEQFF
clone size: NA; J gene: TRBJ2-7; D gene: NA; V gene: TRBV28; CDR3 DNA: TGTGCCAGCAGCCCGGAGGGCCGGGACGCAGCCTACGAGCAGTACTTC; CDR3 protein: CASSPEGRDAAYEQYF
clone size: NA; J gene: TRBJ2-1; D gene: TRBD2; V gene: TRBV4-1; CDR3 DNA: TGCGCCAGCAGACTAGGACTAGCGGGGGACAATGAGCAGTTCTTC; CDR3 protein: CASRLGLAGDNEQFF
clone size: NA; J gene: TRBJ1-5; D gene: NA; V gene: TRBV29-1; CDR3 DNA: TGCAGCGTTAGGGGGGCGAGTGGGCAGCCCCAGCATTTT; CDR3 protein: CSVRGASGQPQHF
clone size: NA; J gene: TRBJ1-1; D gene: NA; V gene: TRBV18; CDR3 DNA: TGTGCCAGCTCACCTTATGTGACAGTCCACACTGAAGCTTTCTTT; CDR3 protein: CASSPYVTVHTEAFF
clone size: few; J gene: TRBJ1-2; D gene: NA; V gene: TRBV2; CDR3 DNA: TGTGCCAGCAGTGAGTGGGGGGGCTACACCTTC; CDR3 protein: CASSEWGGYTF
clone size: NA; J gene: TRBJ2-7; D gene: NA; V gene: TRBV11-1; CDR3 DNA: TGTGCCAGCAGCTTAGGGACCTACGAGCAGTACTTC; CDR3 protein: CASSLGTYEQYF
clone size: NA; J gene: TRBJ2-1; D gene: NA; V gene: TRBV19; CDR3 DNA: TGTGCCAGCCGAAACAGGGACAACTCCTACAATGAGCAGTTCTTC; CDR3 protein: CASRNRDNSYNEQFF
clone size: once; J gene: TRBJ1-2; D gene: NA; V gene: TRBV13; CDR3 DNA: TGTGCCAGCAGCCCTCGGGCCATCTATGGCTACACCTTC; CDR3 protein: CASSPRAIYGYTF
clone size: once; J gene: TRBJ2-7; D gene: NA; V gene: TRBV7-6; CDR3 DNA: TGTGCCAGCAGCCCGTCGGGCTACGAGCAGTACTTC; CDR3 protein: CASSPSGYEQYF
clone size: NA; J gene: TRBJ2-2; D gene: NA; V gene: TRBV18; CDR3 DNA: TGTGCCAGCTCACCACCGGGTCCCCGGACCGGGGAGCTGTTTTTT; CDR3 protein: CASSPPGPRTGELFF
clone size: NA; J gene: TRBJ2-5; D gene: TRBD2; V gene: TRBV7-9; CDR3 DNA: TGTGCCAGCAGAAGGTCAGCGGGAGGGGAGACCCAGTACTTC; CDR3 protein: CASRRSAGGETQYF
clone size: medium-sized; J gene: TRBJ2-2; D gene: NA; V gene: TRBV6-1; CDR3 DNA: TGTGCCAGCAGACCCGGAGGGCCGGACACCGGGGAGCTGTTTTTT; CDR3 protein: CASRPGGPDTGELFF